The clone carrying this TCR beta chain was seen more than once but under ten times. Its specificity is unknown. The trim removed 4 bases at V and 0 bases at J, leaving 9 bases unmatched. Germline V CDR1 and CDR2: SEHNR, FQNEAQ (reference sequence). CDR3 length equals 16 residues. The repertoire was sequenced with immunoSEQ multiplex PCR; TCRdb's copy has only in-frame clones and lacks some. This sample has 69,000 or so clones, with 70% to 90% found just once. The sample belongs to a study of T cell responses to AZD1222 COVID-19 vaccine. Study observations and caveats: Repertoires were obtained solely post-peak T cell response. Only six individuals given AZD1222 were seropositive at baseline.

The gene calls are TRBV7-9 and TRBJ2-7, with 7 bases identical to TRBD1. This receptor was obtained from an adult who received the AZD1222 COVID-19 vaccine. The sequencing here drew on peripheral blood, taken 28 days after the second AZD1222 dose. The CDR3 region has the DNA TGTGCCAGCAGCTCCGGGCCGACAGGGAGCTCCTACGAGCAGTACTTC. It encodes CASSSGPTGSSYEQYF.